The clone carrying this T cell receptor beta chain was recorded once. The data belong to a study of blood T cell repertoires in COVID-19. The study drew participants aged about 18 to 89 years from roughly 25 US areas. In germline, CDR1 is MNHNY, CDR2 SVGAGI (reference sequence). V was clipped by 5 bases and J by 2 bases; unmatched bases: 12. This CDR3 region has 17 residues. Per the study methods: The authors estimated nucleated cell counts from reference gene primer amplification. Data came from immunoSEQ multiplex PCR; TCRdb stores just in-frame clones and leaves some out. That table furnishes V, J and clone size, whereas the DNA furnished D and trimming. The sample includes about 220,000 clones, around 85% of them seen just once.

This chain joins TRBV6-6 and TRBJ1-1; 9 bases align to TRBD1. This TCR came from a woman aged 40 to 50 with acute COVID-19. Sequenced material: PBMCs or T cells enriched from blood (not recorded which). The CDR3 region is CASSRPYGTGKNTEAFF. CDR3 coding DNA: TGTGCCAGCAGTCGCCCCTACGGGACAGGGAAAAACACTGAAGCTTTCTTT.